The rows below give T cell receptor beta chains drawn from one sample of a study of blood T cell repertoires in COVID-19. Sequencing used immunoSEQ multiplex PCR; TCRdb keeps in-frame clones, though not all of them. The sample records 250,000 to 300,000 clones, about 88% being singletons. Sequenced: PBMCs or T cells enriched from blood (not recorded which). The source is a woman aged 60-70 years in a cohort exposed to, infected with or recovered from COVID-19 (not recorded which). Both conserved end residues are part of each CDR3. D genes are given only for firm matches. Some rows have no size entry. The others give once, few or many, or a class for an expanded clone.

j_call clone_size v_call cdr3_length d_call cdr3_nt cdr3_aa
TRBJ1-1 - TRBV18 12 TRBD1 TGTGCCAGCTCGTCAGGGGGGACTGAAGCTTTCTTT CASSSGGTEAFF
TRBJ2-2 - TRBV7-6 13 - TGTGCCAGCAGCTTAGGTATAGAGGGGGAGCTGTTTTTT CASSLGIEGELFF
TRBJ2-7 - TRBV20-1 11 - TGCAGTGCTCACAGGACAGCCGAGCAGTACTTC CSAHRTAEQYF
TRBJ2-5 - TRBV29-1 11 - TGCAGCGTTCTGAGCGGGGAGACCCAGTACTTC CSVLSGETQYF
TRBJ2-1 - TRBV3-1/TRBV3-2 18 TRBD2 TGTGCCAGCAGCCAGACCAGACTAGCGGGTAGCTCCTACAATGAGCAGTTCTTC CASSQTRLAGSSYNEQFF
TRBJ1-2 - TRBV5-1 14 TRBD1 TGCGCCAGCAGCCCTTTGGACAGGAACTATGGCTACACCTTC CASSPLDRNYGYTF
TRBJ2-7 - TRBV27 14 TRBD1 TGTGCCAGCAGTCCGGACAGGGTTAGGTCCGAGCAGTACTTC CASSPDRVRSEQYF
TRBJ2-4 - TRBV2 14 - TGTGCCAGCAGGGCCTCCGGACTGACAAACATTCAGTACTTC CASRASGLTNIQYF
TRBJ2-7 - TRBV19 14 - TGTGCCAGTAGGGGGAGTCACACTGATTACGAGCAGTACTTC CASRGSHTDYEQYF
TRBJ1-5 - TRBV28 14 - TGTGCCAGCAGCCCTTCACAGGGCACTCAGCCCCAGCATTTT CASSPSQGTQPQHF
TRBJ2-1 - TRBV18 18 TRBD1 TGTGCCAGCTCACCAGACCCCCTACAGGGGTTCCCCTACAATGAGCAGTTCTTC CASSPDPLQGFPYNEQFF
TRBJ2-1 - TRBV5-1 14 TRBD2 TGCGCCAGTAGGCTAGCGGGAGTTCCCAATGAGCAGTTCTTC CASRLAGVPNEQFF
TRBJ2-1 - TRBV28 16 TRBD1 TGTGCCAGCAGGACAGGGGGCGATGGTTGGTACAATGAGCAGTTCTTC CASRTGGDGWYNEQFF
TRBJ2-1 - TRBV18 14 TRBD2 TGTGCCAGCTCGCCTGGACTAGCGGACAATGAGCAGTTCTTC CASSPGLADNEQFF
TRBJ2-5 - TRBV7-8 13 - TGTGCCAGCAGTCGAGGACAGAAAGAGACCCAGTACTTC CASSRGQKETQYF
TRBJ2-7 - TRBV24-1 15 TRBD2 TGTGCCACCAGTGATTCGACTAGCGGGAGTTACGAGCAGTACTTC CATSDSTSGSYEQYF
TRBJ1-6 - TRBV7-9 14 - TGTGCCAGCAGCTTATCGGGCGAGGGATCGCCCCTCCACTTT CASSLSGEGSPLHF
TRBJ2-1 - TRBV18 15 - TGTGCCAGCTCACCGGACAGTCTCCCCTACAATGAGCAGTTCTTC CASSPDSLPYNEQFF
TRBJ2-7 - TRBV5-4 15 - TGTGCCAGCAGCTTGAGGGGGGGGCCCCCCTACGAGCAGTACTTC CASSLRGGPPYEQYF
TRBJ2-7 - TRBV10-3 12 - TGTGCCATCAGTGAGCGCGGCTACGAGCAGTACTTC CAISERGYEQYF
TRBJ2-1 once TRBV6-4 15 - TGTGCCAGCAGTACGCGGGGAAGCTCCTACAATGAGCAGTTCTTC CASSTRGSSYNEQFF
TRBJ2-2 - TRBV2 16 - TGTGCCAGCAGTGTTGTGGCTAGTAGGTCAACCGGGGAGCTGTTTTTT CASSVVASRSTGELFF
TRBJ2-6 once TRBV5-1 16 - TGCGCCAGCAGCTTGGATACAGGAGTCCGGGCCAACGTCCTGACTTTC CASSLDTGVRANVLTF
TRBJ2-1 - TRBV19 16 TRBD2 TGTGCCAGTAGTAACGTCGGACTAGCGGGAGTCAATGAGCAGTTCTTC CASSNVGLAGVNEQFF
TRBJ2-1 few TRBV7-9 13 - TGTGCCAGCAGCTTAGATAAAGCAACCGAGCAGTTCTTC CASSLDKATEQFF
TRBJ1-5 - TRBV11-2 13 - TGTGCCAGCAGCCCGGGTCTCAATCAGCCCCAGCATTTT CASSPGLNQPQHF
TRBJ2-1 - TRBV30 14 TRBD2 TGTGCCTGGAGCGCTAGCGGGAGGGCAAATGAGCAGTTCTTC CAWSASGRANEQFF
TRBJ2-7 - TRBV6-5 14 TRBD1 TGTGCCAGCAAAAGGGGGCGGGCAGTCTACGAGCAGTACTTC CASKRGRAVYEQYF
TRBJ2-5 - TRBV6-5 13 TRBD1 TGTGCCAGCAGACAGGGGGCATGGGAGACCCAGTACTTC CASRQGAWETQYF
TRBJ2-7 once TRBV28 15 - TGTGCCAGCAATTTGGAGGCGGACCTTGGGTACGAGCAGTACTTC CASNLEADLGYEQYF
TRBJ2-7 - TRBV12-3/TRBV12-4 13 - TGTGCCAGCAGTTCGCAATCGGGGGTGGGGCAGTACTTC CASSSQSGVGQYF
TRBJ1-4 few TRBV2 12 - TGTGCCAGCATTCGGGATGGGGAAAAACTGTTTTTT CASIRDGEKLFF
TRBJ1-1 - TRBV10-3 13 TRBD1 TGTGCCATCAGTGGGACAGGGGAGACTGAAGCTTTCTTT CAISGTGETEAFF
TRBJ2-7 - TRBV9 15 TRBD2 TGTGCCAGCAGCGTAGAACTTAGCGGGATCTACGAGCAGTACTTC CASSVELSGIYEQYF
TRBJ1-3 - TRBV9 15 - TGTGCCAGCAGCAACTGGGGCCTCTCTGGAAACACCATATATTTT CASSNWGLSGNTIYF
TRBJ2-5 - TRBV19 15 TRBD1 TGTGCCAGTAGTACCTCCAGACAGGGTGGGGAGACCCAGTACTTC CASSTSRQGGETQYF
TRBJ2-1 - TRBV5-1 18 TRBD2 TGCGCCAGCAGCCAAAAAAGGGGACTAGCGGGAGGTTTACATGAGCAGTTCTTC CASSQKRGLAGGLHEQFF
TRBJ2-1 - TRBV18 15 - TGTGCCAGCTCACCACTAGCGGTCTCCTACAATGAGCAGTTCTTC CASSPLAVSYNEQFF
TRBJ2-7 - TRBV7-9 13 TRBD1 TGTGCCAGCAGCATCCGGGACAGGGGGAAGCAGTACTTC CASSIRDRGKQYF
TRBJ1-1 - TRBV30 15 - TGTGCCTGGACGAGGCAGCCTATCATGAACACTGAAGCTTTCTTT CAWTRQPIMNTEAFF
TRBJ2-5 - TRBV19 14 TRBD2 TGTGCCAGTAGTAAGGTAGCGGGAGAAGAGACCCAGTACTTC CASSKVAGEETQYF
TRBJ1-2 - TRBV2 15 TRBD1 TGTGCCAGCAGTGACGGAGACAGGGGTGGCCATGGCTACACCTTC CASSDGDRGGHGYTF
TRBJ2-7 - TRBV10-3 13 - TGTGCCATCACCTCGACAGGCGACTACGAGCAGTACTTC CAITSTGDYEQYF